The source of this T cell receptor beta chain is a study of blood T cells in healthy people across ages. Primers used in a second PCR of roughly 6 to 11 cycles were a sample-barcoded 5' primer and a J-beta primer mix. Every cDNA was tagged by a template-switch adaptor with 12 random nucleotides. TCRdb processed the 5' RACE reads anew with MiXCR; each CDR3 protein has one entry. The sample carries roughly 1,100,000 distinct CDR3 sequences, approximately 25% recorded once. This sample also appeared in a second study, on T cells of mothers and their children.

Sequencing was carried out using blood. The source of this sequence is a girl aged 2-10 years in good health.

The CDR3 coding sequence is TGCGCCAGCAGCCAAGATCCTGAGGGGTTAGGTTCACCCCTCCACTTT. Encoded protein: CASSQDPEGLGSPLHF. This chain links TRBV4-1 with TRBJ1-6; perhaps TRBD1 as D (5 bases). Germline V CDR1 and CDR2: MGHRA, YSYEKL. V was cut by 0 bases and J by 9 bases, with 15 bases left in between. CDR3 length equals 16 residues.